This TCR beta chain was captured by sequencing in a study of response to subunit inactivated influenza vaccine. A note on this clonotype: Its antigen is unknown.

General study findings and limits: It was the authors' suggestion that each seasonal influenza vaccination recruits few new T cells.

MiXCR, run by TCRdb on the RT-PCR reads, gives a single entry per CDR3 protein. Among more than 600,000 distinct CDR3 sequences, roughly 18% were seen once, and the ten largest hold approximately 11%. Germline CDR1 is SNHLY and CDR2 is FYNNEI. This CDR3 region has 14 residues. V trimming: 2 bases; J trimming: 8 bases; junction bases outside the gene matches: 5. This TCR derives from a man aged 45-60 years who received an inactivated influenza vaccine. Here the sequenced sample was PBMCs from blood, taken 5 days after vaccination. This sequence joins TRBV2 and TRBJ2-1; 8 bases are shared with TRBD2. The CDR3 DNA reads as TGTGCCAGCAGTGAACCGGGACTAGGCTATGAGCAGTTCTTC. Translated, it gives CASSEPGLGYEQFF. The full variable domain, its missing parts supplied by reference TRBV2 and TRBJ2-1, is EPEVTQTPSHQVTQMGQEVILRCVPISNHLYFYWYRQILGQKVEFLVSFYNNEISEKSEIFDDQFSVERPDGSNFTLKIRSTKLEDSAMYFCASSEPGLGYEQFFGPGTRLTVL.